The 5 T cell receptor beta chains given below trace back to one sample, sequenced in a study of blood T cell repertoires in COVID-19. Assay: immunoSEQ multiplex PCR; the TCRdb copy retains only in-frame clones and omits some. The repertoire includes more than 55,000 clones, around 84% of them detected once, and 9% to 10% sits in the top ten. The sequenced sample was peripheral blood. The receptors were gathered from a woman aged 80 or older with acute or convalescent COVID-19.

The genes are TRBV6-2 or TRBV6-3 and TRBJ2-3; D may be TRBD2 (7 bases). The CDR3 is 15 amino acids. V lost 5 bases, J lost 8 bases, and 20 bases lay in between. Germline V CDR1 and CDR2: MNHEY, SVGEGT. This CDR3 reads CASSPLRGRSATQYF. The CDR3 coding sequence is TGTGCCAGCAGTCCCCTGCGGGGGCGCAGTGCTACGCAGTATTTT.

This clone was picked up a small number of times. This rearrangement joins TRBV3-1 (or the pseudogene TRBV3-2) to TRBJ2-3; 8 bases align to TRBD1. This CDR3 has 16 amino acids. J was trimmed by 1 base and V by 4 bases; bases with no gene match: 7. CDR1 LGHDT and CDR2 YNNKEL come from the germline V gene (reference sequence). CDR3 nucleotide sequence: TGTGCCAGCAGCCCACTCGGGACAGGCCGCACAGATACGCAGTATTTT. Translating gives CASSPLGTGRTDTQYF.

This chain links TRBV10-3 with TRBJ1-5; weak D call: TRBD1 (5 bases). V gave up 8 bases and J gave up 4 bases, with 9 bases separating them. The CDR3 extends over 12 amino acids. Germline values: CDR1 ENHRY, CDR2 SYGVKD. CDR3 protein: CAIGGGNQPQHF. As DNA, the CDR3 is TGTGCCATCGGGGGAGGGAATCAGCCCCAGCATTTT.

CDR3 in amino acids: CASSLDLFGGNRGRGGYTF. The CDR3, as DNA: TGTGCCAGCAGCTTGGATTTGTTTGGTGGGAACAGGGGGCGGGGTGGCTACACCTTC. The rearrangement joins TRBV5-4 to TRBJ1-2, with 9 bases fitting TRBD1. The germline CDR1 and CDR2 sequences are SGHNT and YYREEE (reference sequence). V lost 0 bases to trimming and J lost 7 bases; unmatched junction nucleotides: 19. The CDR3 is 19 amino acids.

The rearrangement uses TRBV5-1 and TRBJ2-2; TRBD1 might be the D (6 bases). This CDR3 is 14 amino acids long. Deletions cut 4 bases from V and 4 bases from J, with 11 bases between. Germline CDR1 SGHRS, CDR2 YFSETQ. Here the CDR3 reads CASSPGTTTGELFF. DNA of the CDR3: TGCGCCAGCAGCCCCGGGACAACCACCGGGGAGCTGTTTTTT. The complete variable domain, with remaining parts taken from reference TRBV5-1 and TRBJ2-2, reads KAGVTQTPRYLIKTRGQQVTLSCSPISGHRSVSWYQQTPGQGLQFLFEYFSETQRNKGNFPGRFSGRQFSNSRSEMNVSTLELGDSALYLCASSPGTTTGELFFGEGSRLTVL.